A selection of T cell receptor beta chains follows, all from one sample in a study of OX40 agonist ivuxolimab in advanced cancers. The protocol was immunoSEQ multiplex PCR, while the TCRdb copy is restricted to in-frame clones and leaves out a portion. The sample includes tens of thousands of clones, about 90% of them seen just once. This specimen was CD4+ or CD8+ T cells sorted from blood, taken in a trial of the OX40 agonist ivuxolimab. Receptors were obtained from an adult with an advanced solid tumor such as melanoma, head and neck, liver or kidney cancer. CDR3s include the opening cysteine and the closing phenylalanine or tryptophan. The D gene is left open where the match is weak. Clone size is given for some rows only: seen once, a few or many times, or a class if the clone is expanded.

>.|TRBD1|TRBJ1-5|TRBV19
CASSRAGGAEGGNQPQHF
TGTGCCAGTAGTCGGGCAGGGGGCGCCGAGGGGGGCAATCAGCCCCAGCATTTT
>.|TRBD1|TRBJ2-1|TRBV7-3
CASSLTGQLYNEQFF
TGTGCCAGCAGCTTAACGGGACAGCTATACAATGAGCAGTTCTTC
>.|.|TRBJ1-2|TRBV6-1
CASSEQGGVFGYGYTF
TGTGCCAGCAGTGAACAGGGAGGAGTGTTTGGTTATGGCTACACCTTC
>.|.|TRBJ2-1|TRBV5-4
CASSLDGSTLPNEQFF
TGTGCCAGCAGCTTGGACGGGAGTACCTTACCTAATGAGCAGTTCTTC
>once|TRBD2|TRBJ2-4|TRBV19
CASSSTLTGTSGTQLYF
TGTGCCAGTAGTAGTACCTTAACCGGGACTAGCGGGACCCAGCTGTACTTC
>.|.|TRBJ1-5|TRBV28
CASSFGGHYSNQPQHF
TGTGCCAGCAGTTTCGGGGGGCATTATAGCAATCAGCCCCAGCATTTT
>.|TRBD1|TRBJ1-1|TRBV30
CAWASPGQLSTEAFF
TGTGCCTGGGCCTCTCCGGGACAGCTAAGCACTGAAGCTTTCTTT
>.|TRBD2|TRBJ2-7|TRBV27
CASRGSGRTYEQYF
TGTGCCAGCAGGGGTAGCGGGAGGACCTACGAGCAGTACTTC
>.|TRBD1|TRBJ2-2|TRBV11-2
CASRRPGQGLTGELFF
TGTGCCAGCAGACGGCCGGGACAGGGGCTCACCGGGGAGCTGTTTTTT
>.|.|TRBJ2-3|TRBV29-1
CSVVRGTDTQYF
TGCAGCGTTGTGCGGGGCACAGATACGCAGTATTTT
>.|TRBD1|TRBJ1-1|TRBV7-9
CASSSYRDRPTEAFF
TGTGCCAGCAGCTCCTACCGGGACAGGCCCACTGAAGCTTTCTTT
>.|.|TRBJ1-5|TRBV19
CASSIDREVAQHF
TGTGCCAGTAGTATAGATCGGGAAGTGGCCCAGCATTTT
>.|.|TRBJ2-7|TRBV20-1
CSGVVGIEQYF
TGCAGTGGGGTGGTTGGGATCGAGCAGTACTTC
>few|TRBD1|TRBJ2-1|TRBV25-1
CASSIHRGQSEQFF
TGTGCCAGCAGTATCCACAGGGGGCAGAGTGAGCAGTTCTTC
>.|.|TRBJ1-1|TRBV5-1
CASSLNLFRGDTEAFF
TGCGCCAGCAGCTTGAACCTTTTTCGGGGGGACACTGAAGCTTTCTTT
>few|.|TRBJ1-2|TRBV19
CASSLITGTHRDYGYTF
TGTGCCAGTAGTCTAATCACCGGGACCCACCGGGACTATGGCTACACCTTC
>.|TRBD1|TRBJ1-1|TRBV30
CAWSRRTGLNTEAFF
TGTGCCTGGAGTAGACGGACAGGATTGAACACTGAAGCTTTCTTT
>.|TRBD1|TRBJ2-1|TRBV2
CASRPLRDRGRSPFF
TGTGCCAGCAGACCCCTCCGGGACAGGGGGCGGTCGCCGTTCTTC
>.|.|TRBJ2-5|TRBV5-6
CASSWDLPGETQYF
TGTGCCAGCAGCTGGGACCTCCCGGGAGAGACCCAGTACTTC
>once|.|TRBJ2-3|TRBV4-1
CASSQEGRLDTQYF
TGCGCCAGCAGCCAAGAAGGCCGTTTAGATACGCAGTATTTT
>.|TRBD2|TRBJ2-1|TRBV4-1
CASSHVFRTSGSNEQFF
TGCGCCAGCAGCCATGTTTTCCGGACTAGCGGGAGTAATGAGCAGTTCTTC
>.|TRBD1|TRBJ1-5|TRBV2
CASRLGQGNSNQPQHF
TGTGCCAGCAGGCTCGGACAGGGTAATAGCAATCAGCCCCAGCATTTT
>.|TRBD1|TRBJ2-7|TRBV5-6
CASSWTGVGYEQYF
TGTGCCAGCTCATGGACAGGGGTTGGGTACGAGCAGTACTTC
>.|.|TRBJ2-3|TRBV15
CATSRDKFWYTDTQYF
TGTGCCACCAGCAGAGATAAGTTCTGGTACACAGATACGCAGTATTTT
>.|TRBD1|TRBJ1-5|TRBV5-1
CASRPAPNRGQPQHF
TGCGCCAGCAGACCCGCTCCAAACAGGGGACAGCCCCAGCATTTT
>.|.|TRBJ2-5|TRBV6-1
CASSEALRALEEETQYF
TGTGCCAGCAGTGAAGCGCTTCGGGCACTGGAGGAAGAGACCCAGTACTTC
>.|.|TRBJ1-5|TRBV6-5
CASSRSGRQPQHF
TGTGCCAGCAGCCGGTCGGGGAGGCAGCCCCAGCATTTT
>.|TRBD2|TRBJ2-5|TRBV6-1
CATPTSGNRETQYF
TGTGCGACCCCAACTAGCGGGAACAGAGAGACCCAGTACTTC
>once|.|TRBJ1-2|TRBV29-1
CSVEVPRGENGGYTF
TGCAGCGTTGAAGTTCCCCGGGGGGAAAACGGGGGCTACACCTTC
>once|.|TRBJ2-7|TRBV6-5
CASSYSSGRSAEQYF
TGTGCCAGCAGTTACTCGTCCGGCCGGTCGGCCGAGCAGTACTTC
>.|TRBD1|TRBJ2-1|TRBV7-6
CASSFPGGASYNEQFF
TGTGCCAGCAGCTTTCCAGGGGGCGCATCCTACAATGAGCAGTTCTTC
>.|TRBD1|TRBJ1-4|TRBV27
CASSPEPGQGRGREKLFF
TGTGCCAGCAGTCCAGAACCGGGACAGGGGAGGGGGCGTGAAAAACTGTTTTTT
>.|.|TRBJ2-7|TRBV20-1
CSADSSYEQYF
TGCAGTGCCGATAGCTCCTACGAGCAGTACTTC
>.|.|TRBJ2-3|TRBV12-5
CASGLSPGTRPDTQYF
TGTGCTAGTGGTTTGAGCCCAGGGACGCGCCCAGATACGCAGTATTTT
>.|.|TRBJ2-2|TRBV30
CAWSAQGLGELFF
TGTGCCTGGAGTGCGCAGGGTCTCGGGGAGCTGTTTTTT
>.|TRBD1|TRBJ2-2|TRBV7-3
CASSRQGSGELFF
TGTGCCAGCAGCCGACAGGGGTCCGGGGAGCTGTTTTTT
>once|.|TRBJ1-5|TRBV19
CASSIINQPQHF
TGTGCCAGTAGTATTATCAATCAGCCCCAGCATTTT
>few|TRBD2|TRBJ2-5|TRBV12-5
CASGLVSGKEGRRQETQYF
TGTGCTAGTGGTTTGGTAAGCGGGAAAGAGGGACGTCGCCAAGAGACCCAGTACTTC
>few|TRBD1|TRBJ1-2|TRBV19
CASSIGTANYGYTF
TGTGCCAGTAGTATTGGGACAGCTAACTATGGCTACACCTTC
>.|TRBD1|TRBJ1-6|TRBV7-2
CASSLTQGGNSPLHF
TGTGCCAGCAGCTTAACCCAGGGGGGGAATTCACCCCTCCACTTT
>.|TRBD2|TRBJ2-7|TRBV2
CATRRGSPYEQYF
TGTGCCACCAGACGCGGGAGCCCCTACGAGCAGTACTTC
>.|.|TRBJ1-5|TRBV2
CASSPTRARGNQPQHF
TGTGCCAGCAGTCCCACCAGGGCGAGGGGCAATCAGCCCCAGCATTTT
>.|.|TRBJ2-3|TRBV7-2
CASSLSPPWTESTDTQYF
TGTGCCAGCAGCTTATCCCCACCTTGGACCGAATCAACAGATACGCAGTATTTT
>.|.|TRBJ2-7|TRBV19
CASSSGGATYEQYF
TGTGCCAGTAGTTCAGGGGGGGCAACCTACGAGCAGTACTTC
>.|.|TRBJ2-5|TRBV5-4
CASSLAGSQETQYF
TGTGCCAGCAGCTTGGCCGGGTCCCAAGAGACCCAGTACTTC
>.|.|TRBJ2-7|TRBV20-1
CSVRGFDEQYF
TGCAGCGTCAGGGGTTTCGACGAGCAGTACTTC
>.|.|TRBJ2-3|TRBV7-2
CASSLTGINTDTQYF
TGTGCCAGCAGCTTAACAGGGATCAACACAGATACGCAGTATTTT
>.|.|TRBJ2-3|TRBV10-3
CAIRDVPRGLSTDTQYF
TGTGCCATCAGGGATGTTCCCCGGGGTCTGAGCACAGATACGCAGTATTTT
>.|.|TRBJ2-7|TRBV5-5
CASSLGAYEQYF
TGTGCCAGCAGCTTGGGGGCCTACGAGCAGTACTTC
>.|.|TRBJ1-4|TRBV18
CASSPPGATNEKLFF
TGTGCCAGCTCACCACCGGGGGCAACTAATGAAAAACTGTTTTTT